These 20 T cell receptor beta chains were all obtained from the same sample, sequenced in a study of blood T cell repertoires in COVID-19. Data came from immunoSEQ multiplex PCR; TCRdb stores just in-frame clones and leaves some out. This sample has about 24,000 clones, with approximately 91% found just once. The specimen was peripheral blood. The origin of the receptors is a man aged 65 to 85 with COVID-19, enrolled during active disease.

This clone turned up a few times. V is TRBV7-9 and J is TRBJ1-2; a possible D gene is TRBD1 (5 bases). This CDR3 comprises 15 residues. Per germline, CDR1 SEHNR and CDR2 FQNEAQ (reference sequence). V was trimmed by 5 bases and J by 2 bases, leaving 15 bases between them. The CDR3 protein is CASSPPGVVNYGYTF. In nucleotides, the CDR3 is TGTGCCAGCAGCCCCCCGGGGGTTGTAAACTATGGCTACACCTTC.

This clone was recorded once. V gene TRBV30 combines with J gene TRBJ1-6, with D possibly TRBD1 on 5 matching bases. In germline, CDR1 is GTSNPN, CDR2 SVGIG (reference sequence). The ends were cut back, 2 bases at V and 4 bases at J, with 9 bases in the middle. This CDR3 region has 14 residues. CDR3 DNA sequence: TGTGCCTGGAGTACAAGGGGTTATAATTCACCCCTCCACTTT. Amino acids: CAWSTRGYNSPLHF.

This sequence joins TRBV5-1 and TRBJ2-5; D remains ambiguous. This CDR3 is 14 amino acids long. Deletions cut 1 base from V and 2 bases from J, with 9 bases between. The germline gives CDR1 SGHRS, CDR2 YFSETQ. Here the CDR3 reads CASSLTYPQETQYF. The DNA for the CDR3 is TGCGCCAGCAGCTTGACCTACCCTCAAGAGACCCAGTACTTC.

The J gene is TRBJ1-1, the V gene TRBV5-1; tentative D call: TRBD1 (6 bases). The V end lost 4 bases, the J end lost 0 bases, and 7 bases lay between the germline ends. The CDR3 extends over 13 amino acids. Germline values: CDR1 SGHRS, CDR2 YFSETQ. CDR3: CASSRQVNTEAFF. The CDR3 DNA follows: TGCGCCAGCAGCCGACAGGTGAACACTGAAGCTTTCTTT.

The V and J genes are TRBV6-1 and TRBJ2-2; 9 bases line up with TRBD2. With V trimmed by 0 bases and J by 5 bases, 4 bases remained unmatched. Per the germline V gene, CDR1 is MNHNS and CDR2 is SASEGT. This CDR3 has 16 residues. In DNA, the CDR3 is TGTGCCAGCAGTGAAGCCGGGACTAGCAAAACCGGGGAGCTGTTTTTT. It translates to CASSEAGTSKTGELFF.

This sequence joins TRBV5-4 and TRBJ2-7, with 7 bases lining up with TRBD1. The V gene end was trimmed by 4 bases and the J gene end by 2 bases; junction bases not matched to a gene: 9. This CDR3 region has 15 residues. Germline CDR1 and CDR2: SGHNT and YYREEE (reference sequence). CDR3 in amino acids: CASSIPGQKPYEQYF. As DNA, the CDR3 is TGTGCCAGCAGCATACCGGGACAGAAACCCTACGAGCAGTACTTC.

This clone was observed a single time. The rearrangement links TRBV6-5 to TRBJ2-7, with TRBD1 as a possible D gene (5 bases). The V and J ends lost 0 bases and 2 bases respectively, with 8 bases between them. The CDR3 extends over 14 amino acids. Germline V gene lookup returns CDR1 MNHEY and CDR2 SVGAGI. As DNA, the CDR3 is TGTGCCAGCAGTTACTCGAGACAGACCTACGAGCAGTACTTC. This gives the protein CASSYSRQTYEQYF.

The chain is built from TRBV3-1 (or the pseudogene TRBV3-2) and TRBJ1-4; a possible D gene is TRBD1 (6 bases). CDR1 LGHDT and CDR2 YNNKEL come from the germline V gene (reference sequence). V gave up 0 bases and J gave up 1 base, with 9 bases separating them. The CDR3 loop spans 16 amino acids. The CDR3 nucleotides are TGTGCCAGCAGCCAAGATCTACAGGGAACTAATGAAAAACTGTTTTTT. It encodes CASSQDLQGTNEKLFF.

V and J are TRBV6-5 and TRBJ2-7; 10 bases map to TRBD1. The CDR3 sequence is 14 residues long. V shed 6 bases and J 3 bases; nucleotides not matched to a gene: 5. Germline V lookup: CDR1 MNHEY, CDR2 SVGAGI. This CDR3 reads CASSRDRGFYEQYF. Here the CDR3 DNA reads TGTGCCAGCAGCCGGGACAGGGGTTTCTACGAGCAGTACTTC.

This chain uses TRBV18 with TRBJ2-2; 7 positions agree with TRBD1. The V and J ends lost 4 bases and 6 bases, in that order; junction bases with no gene match: 5. From germline, CDR1 is KGHSH and CDR2 LQKENI. The CDR3 has 14 residues. In DNA form, the CDR3 reads TGTGCCAGCTCACAAGACAGGGCGGCCGGGGAGCTGTTTTTT. Translated: CASSQDRAAGELFF.

The rearrangement links TRBV5-1 to TRBJ2-2; 11 positions agree with TRBD2. The junction had 4 bases not matched to a gene; V was cut back by 0 bases and J by 3 bases. CDR3 size: 17 residues. CDR1 and CDR2 from the germline V gene are SGHRS and YFSETQ. Written as DNA, the CDR3 is TGCGCCAGCAGCTTGGATAGCGGGAGGGCCCACACCGGGGAGCTGTTTTTT. This translates into CASSLDSGRAHTGELFF. The whole variable domain, filled in from reference TRBV5-1 and TRBJ2-2, reads KAGVTQTPRYLIKTRGQQVTLSCSPISGHRSVSWYQQTPGQGLQFLFEYFSETQRNKGNFPGRFSGRQFSNSRSEMNVSTLELGDSALYLCASSLDSGRAHTGELFFGEGSRLTVL.

The V gene is TRBV19, the J gene TRBJ2-7; 8 bases are a match to TRBD2. The CDR3 has 15 amino acids. The V gene end was trimmed by 5 bases and the J gene end by 2 bases; junction bases not matched to a gene: 8. Germline CDR1 reads LNHDA; CDR2 reads SQIVND (reference sequence). CDR3: CASSPSGRGAYEQYF. For the CDR3, the DNA is TGTGCCAGTAGTCCAAGCGGGAGAGGGGCCTACGAGCAGTACTTC.

This clone showed up just once. V and J are TRBV6-1 and TRBJ1-5; possible D gene TRBD1, 6 bases. This CDR3 contains 14 residues. From germline, CDR1 is MNHNS and CDR2 SASEGT. V gave up 5 bases and J gave up 5 bases, with 13 bases separating them. CDR3 region: CASSSGTPYQPQHF. The CDR3 nucleotides are TGTGCCAGCAGTTCCGGGACACCTTATCAGCCCCAGCATTTT.

This clone was counted once. The chain uses TRBV5-1 and TRBJ1-3, with a tentative D call TRBD1 (6 bases). Per germline, CDR1 SGHRS and CDR2 YFSETQ. CDR3 length equals 14 residues. The V end was cut by 0 bases, the J end by 4 bases, with 8 bases between. The CDR3 loop reads CASSLEDRGNTIYF. Written as DNA, the CDR3 is TGCGCCAGCAGCTTGGAGGACAGAGGAAACACCATATATTTT.

V is TRBV30 and J is TRBJ1-1, with D hard to call. From germline, CDR1 is GTSNPN and CDR2 SVGIG (reference sequence). V lost 0 bases, J lost 1 base, and 15 bases lay in between. This CDR3 is built from 16 residues. The CDR3, as DNA: TGTGCCTGGAGTGTATTCCGGAGCTTGTCGAACACTGAAGCTTTCTTT. It translates to CAWSVFRSLSNTEAFF.

The gene calls are TRBV18 and TRBJ1-2; 12 bases are shared with TRBD1. This CDR3 is 17 amino acids long. Germline CDR1 KGHSH, CDR2 LQKENI. After removal of 1 base from V and 8 bases from J, the junction contained 11 bases not matched to a gene. In DNA, the CDR3 is TGTGCCAGCTCACCACTCCCGGGACAGGGGGCAAGTGGGGGCTACACCTTC. It yields the protein CASSPLPGQGASGGYTF.

The chain couples TRBV3-1 (or the pseudogene TRBV3-2) to TRBJ2-1, with TRBD2 matching 9 bases. CDR1 and CDR2 from the germline V gene are LGHDT and YNNKEL (reference sequence). V lost 6 bases, J lost 6 bases, and 12 bases stayed unmatched. This CDR3 has 16 amino acids. The CDR3 region is CASRPESSGSINEQFF. The CDR3 nucleotides read TGTGCCAGCAGACCTGAGAGTAGCGGGAGTATCAATGAGCAGTTCTTC.

The chain uses TRBV3-1 (or the pseudogene TRBV3-2) and TRBJ1-1; D ambiguous. Germline V lookup: CDR1 LGHDT, CDR2 YNNKEL (reference sequence). Between the trimmed V and J ends, which lost 4 bases and 1 base, there was a span of 13 bases. There are 15 residues in the CDR3. CDR3 protein: CASSPGPRGNTEAFF. The CDR3 nucleotides are TGTGCCAGCAGCCCCGGTCCCCGGGGGAACACTGAAGCTTTCTTT.

The J gene is TRBJ2-7, the V gene TRBV19, with D possibly being TRBD1 (5 bases). Germline V CDR1 and CDR2: LNHDA, SQIVND (reference sequence). The CDR3 has 13 residues. V was cut by 4 bases and J by 5 bases, with 12 bases left in between. CDR3 bases: TGTGCCAGTAGTACAGGGTACTATAACGAGCAGTACTTC. This sequence encodes CASSTGYYNEQYF.

This clone has just a few counts. V gene TRBV5-3 combines with J gene TRBJ2-3; D perhaps matches TRBD2 (5 bases). TRBV5-3 is an open reading frame whose function is uncertain. V gave up 2 bases and J gave up 0 bases, with 28 bases separating them. The CDR3 contains 21 residues. As DNA, the CDR3 is TGTGCCAGAAGCTTACCCCAGAACCCTGTAGCGTGCCATACTAGCACAGATACGCAGTATTTT. This sequence encodes CARSLPQNPVACHTSTDTQYF.